The rows below give T cell receptor beta chains drawn from one sample of a study of CD8 T cells in ankylosing spondylitis. MiXCR, run by TCRdb on the 5' RACE reads, gives a single entry per CDR3 protein. The sample consists of about 460,000 distinct CDR3 sequences, 5.3% of them appearing once. Sequencing used blood, either unsorted or a sorted T cell fraction (not recorded which). These receptors were obtained from a male donor with ankylosing spondylitis. Each CDR3 is given with its conserved first and last residue. Each record gives: J gene, V gene, D gene, clone size, CDR3 protein, CDR3 DNA. D genes are given only for firm matches. Clone size is not always given. Where it is, it says once, few, many or a class for expanded clones.

TRBJ2-3 TRBV20-1 NA few CSARRTVGDTQYF TGCAGTGCTAGAAGGACAGTCGGGGATACGCAGTATTTT
TRBJ1-1 TRBV7-9 NA many CASSSRSFDTEAFF TGTGCCAGCAGCTCTAGGTCGTTCGACACTGAAGCTTTCTTT
TRBJ1-1 TRBV7-2 NA many CASSSYRVNTEAFF TGTGCCAGCAGCTCCTACAGGGTAAACACTGAAGCTTTCTTT
TRBJ2-7 TRBV7-2 NA many CASSSGPGAYEQYF TGTGCCAGCAGCTCAGGGCCGGGTGCCTACGAGCAGTACTTC
TRBJ2-3 TRBV27 NA many CASSLLGLGGKDTDTQYF TGTGCCAGCAGTTTATTGGGCCTAGGGGGAAAGGACACAGATACGCAGTATTTT
TRBJ2-2 TRBV30 NA many CAWSPNTGELFF TGTGCCTGGAGCCCAAACACCGGGGAGCTGTTTTTT
TRBJ2-5 TRBV20-1 TRBD1 many CSAGGDRGTQYF TGCAGTGCTGGGGGGGACAGGGGAACCCAGTACTTC
TRBJ2-2 TRBV4-1 NA NA CASSQMAAETGELFF TGCGCCAGCAGCCAAATGGCCGCAGAAACCGGGGAGCTGTTTTTT
TRBJ2-7 TRBV3-1 NA many CASSQEAYEQYF TGTGCCAGCAGCCAAGAGGCTTACGAGCAGTACTTC
TRBJ2-1 TRBV7-8 NA NA CASRESARYNEQFF TGTGCCAGCCGGGAATCGGCTCGGTACAATGAGCAGTTCTTC
TRBJ2-7 TRBV4-2 TRBD2 many CASSKGLAGRGDEQYF TGTGCCAGCAGCAAGGGACTAGCGGGAAGAGGGGACGAGCAGTACTTC
TRBJ2-1 TRBV20-1 TRBD2 few CSARDNGLAGLYNEQFF TGCAGTGCTAGAGATAATGGGCTAGCGGGGCTATACAATGAGCAGTTCTTC
TRBJ1-1 TRBV7-2 TRBD1 many CASSLENRGPEAFF TGTGCCAGCAGCTTAGAAAACAGGGGCCCTGAAGCTTTCTTT
TRBJ1-5 TRBV4-2 TRBD1 many CASSQGEDRAYQPQHF TGTGCCAGCAGCCAAGGGGAGGACAGGGCGTATCAGCCCCAGCATTTT
TRBJ2-1 TRBV27 NA few CASSPHDNEQFF TGTGCCAGCAGTCCCCACGACAATGAGCAGTTCTTC
TRBJ2-7 TRBV5-1 NA many CASSFTGPYEQYF TGCGCCAGCAGCTTCACAGGCCCCTACGAGCAGTACTTC
TRBJ1-1 TRBV28 NA many CASSLVGTDTEAFF TGTGCCAGCAGTTTAGTAGGGACGGACACTGAAGCTTTCTTT
TRBJ2-1 TRBV5-1 TRBD2 many CASSVWGLAGANEQFF TGCGCCAGCAGCGTTTGGGGCCTAGCGGGGGCCAATGAGCAGTTCTTC
TRBJ2-7 TRBV28 NA few CASSPLAPAYEQYF TGTGCCAGCAGCCCCCTAGCCCCTGCCTACGAGCAGTACTTC
TRBJ1-5 TRBV15 NA NA CATSTSGSSNQPQHF TGTGCCACCAGCACCTCAGGGAGTAGCAATCAGCCCCAGCATTTT
TRBJ2-3 TRBV14 NA NA CASSPQHGDTQYF TGTGCCAGCAGCCCGCAGCACGGGGATACGCAGTATTTT
TRBJ1-5 TRBV27 TRBD1 many CASRPGQPNQPQHF TGTGCCAGCAGGCCGGGACAGCCCAATCAGCCCCAGCATTTT
TRBJ2-5 TRBV7-2 NA many CASSLEAGPRTQYF TGTGCCAGCAGCTTAGAGGCGGGCCCAAGAACCCAGTACTTC
TRBJ1-1 TRBV25-1 TRBD1 NA CASSETGYTEAFF TGTGCCAGCAGTGAGACAGGGTACACTGAAGCTTTCTTT
TRBJ2-3 TRBV7-3 NA many CASSPSPVGADTQYF TGTGCCAGCAGCCCATCCCCTGTTGGGGCAGATACGCAGTATTTT
TRBJ2-7 TRBV5-1 NA many CASSWGRQEEQYF TGCGCCAGCAGCTGGGGACGGCAGGAGGAGCAGTACTTC
TRBJ2-7 TRBV20-1 TRBD1 many CSARQGASWSYEQYF TGCAGTGCTAGACAGGGGGCTTCTTGGTCCTACGAGCAGTACTTC
TRBJ2-3 TRBV28 TRBD2 many CASRAGTRGSDTQYF TGTGCCAGCAGAGCCGGGACTAGGGGGTCAGATACGCAGTATTTT
TRBJ2-3 TRBV29-1 NA many CSVEKGGYGTDTQYF TGCAGCGTTGAAAAGGGGGGATACGGCACAGATACGCAGTATTTT
TRBJ2-7 TRBV12-3/TRBV12-4 NA many CASHRDSSYEQYF TGTGCCAGCCACAGGGATAGCTCCTACGAGCAGTACTTC
TRBJ2-2 TRBV27 NA many CASSKNRVDTGELFF TGTGCCAGCAGTAAAAACAGGGTTGACACCGGGGAGCTGTTTTTT
TRBJ1-2 TRBV4-2 NA many CASSQERPPSNYGYTF TGTGCCAGCAGCCAAGAACGGCCCCCGTCTAACTATGGCTACACCTTC
TRBJ2-3 TRBV20-1 TRBD2 many CSARDQGGRGDTQYF TGCAGTGCTAGAGATCAAGGCGGGAGGGGAGATACGCAGTATTTT
TRBJ2-3 TRBV7-9 TRBD1 many CASSLGDRATDTQYF TGTGCCAGCAGCTTAGGGGACAGGGCTACAGATACGCAGTATTTT
TRBJ2-1 TRBV6-1 NA few CAIRGLAGSEQFF TGTGCCATCCGAGGGCTAGCTGGTTCTGAGCAGTTCTTC
TRBJ2-7 TRBV10-3 TRBD1 many CAIRRQGGSYEQYF TGTGCCATCAGAAGACAGGGTGGGTCCTACGAGCAGTACTTC
TRBJ2-1 TRBV11-2 TRBD2 NA CASSRRQGTSGRVYNEQFF TGTGCCAGCAGCCGCCGTCAGGGGACTAGCGGGAGGGTTTACAATGAGCAGTTCTTC
TRBJ2-3 TRBV20-1 NA many CSAMVGGVSTDTQYF TGCAGTGCTATGGTAGGAGGCGTTAGCACAGATACGCAGTATTTT
TRBJ1-5 TRBV28 NA many CASSGRRPDQPQHF TGTGCCAGCAGCGGACGGAGACCTGATCAGCCCCAGCATTTT
TRBJ1-1 TRBV12-3/TRBV12-4 NA many CASSPAMAFF TGTGCCAGCAGTCCCGCTATGGCTTTCTTT
TRBJ2-7 TRBV6-2/TRBV6-3 NA many CASSYDRRSYEQYF TGTGCCAGCAGTTACGATCGGCGTTCCTACGAGCAGTACTTC